This T cell receptor (beta chain) was obtained from a study of technical replicates of blood from a few donors. Clones were sequenced by immunoSEQ multiplex PCR, and TCRdb holds only the in-frame ones, with some missing. This repertoire shows roughly 83,000 clones, around nine tenths found once; its top ten account for about 0.27%. Germline CDR1 and CDR2: SGHAT and FQNNGV. The ends lost 3 bases at V and 0 bases at J; junction bases unmatched: 4. This CDR3 is 16 amino acids long. The sample comprised T cells isolated from PBMCs. The clonotype was recovered from a human donor in good health. V and J are TRBV11-2 and TRBJ2-2; TRBD2 aligns across 7 bases. The CDR3 here is CASSLGGIANTGELFF. DNA of the CDR3: TGTGCCAGCAGCTTGGGAGGGATAGCGAACACCGGGGAGCTGTTTTTT.